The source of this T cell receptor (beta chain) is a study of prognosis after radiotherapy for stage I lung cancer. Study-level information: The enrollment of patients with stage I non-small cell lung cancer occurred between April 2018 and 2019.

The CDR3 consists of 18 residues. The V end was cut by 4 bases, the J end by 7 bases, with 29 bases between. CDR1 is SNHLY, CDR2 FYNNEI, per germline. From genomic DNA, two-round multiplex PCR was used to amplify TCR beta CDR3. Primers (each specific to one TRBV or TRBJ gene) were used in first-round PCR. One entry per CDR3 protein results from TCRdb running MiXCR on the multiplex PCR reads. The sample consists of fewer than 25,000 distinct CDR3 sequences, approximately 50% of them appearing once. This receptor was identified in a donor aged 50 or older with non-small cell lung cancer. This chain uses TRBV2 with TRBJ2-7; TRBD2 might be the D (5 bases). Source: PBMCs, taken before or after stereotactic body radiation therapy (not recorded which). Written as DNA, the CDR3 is TGTGCCAGCAGTGGCCGGAACCCGGGCTGCAGGAGTACGGGGGAGCAGTACTTC. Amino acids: CASSGRNPGCRSTGEQYF.